This TCR beta chain was sequenced in a study of post-analysis software for immune sequencing data (dated by TCRdb to 2013 to 2016). In the study overall: Recorded disease courses included relapsing-remitting, secondary progressive and progressive-relapsing multiple sclerosis, with some patients lacking subtype annotation. Patient repertoires were compared against over ten previously published healthy control repertoires from donors aged about 6 to 26 years. A subset of samples was prepared in parallel using single-end sample barcoding, then pooled and co-amplified after Illumina adapter ligation. Overall results and qualifications from the work: The control group was slightly older than the multiple sclerosis patient group. Direct clustering with F measure showed strong co-clustering of samples prepared in the same batch, prompting a batch-effect correction. Four to six TRBV segments, including TRBV5-6, TRBV5-1 and TRBV20-1, were significantly more frequent in patients than controls. Significantly lower normalized Chao1 diversity was found in multiple sclerosis patients than in controls, suggesting substantial peripheral T-cell clonal expansion.

A word on this clonotype: Its antigen is not yet known. No base quality values were provided; no much bigger clone lies one nucleotide off.

The CDR3 sequence holds 17 residues, the cysteine and phenylalanine included. CDR3 DNA is the only sequence kept; it has 51 bases, read in frame from the first base. Unmatched junction bases come to 11, with V trimmed by 5 bases and J by 4 bases. TCR beta repertoires were profiled from peripheral blood of 10 to 15 young patients with multiple sclerosis to demonstrate the VDJtools post-analysis software. Multiple sclerosis patients were children and adolescents aged roughly 6 to 17 years. Preparation of the library involved PCR. Instrument used: Illumina HiSeq 2500. To reduce PCR and sequencing biases, unique molecular identifiers were built into the TCR beta cDNA libraries. Approximately 500,000 cDNA molecules were obtained for every 1 to 10 million input T cells, so each molecule roughly corresponded to one T cell. The patient libraries were prepared and sequenced with the same protocol used for the earlier healthy control dataset. Within a given batch, samples were prepared together, multiplexed and sequenced on the same HiSeq lane. In the source study's methods: Raw barcoded reads were processed with MIGEC, discarding single-read molecular identifier groups before consensus assembly and CDR3 extraction. Clonotype tables were post-analysed with VDJtools, normalizing diversity by down-sampling all datasets to the smallest sample size. In repertoire overlap clustering, CDR3 amino acid sequences, but not nucleotide sequences, were matched to correct batch-related cross-sample contamination. TCRdb handled the public reads itself, with Q25 trimming in fastp and clone calling in MiXCR, and kept productive beta chains. Under each unique CDR3 protein, matching rows form one entry showing the most common genes and DNA. These V and J calls are TCRdb output, not the study's own analysis. The sample table records about 430,000 distinct CDR3 sequences; 30% to 40% of these occur just once. The ten largest clones represent roughly 8.2% of the sample.

The source is a girl aged 2-10 years with multiple sclerosis. The rearranged chain carries TRBV12-3 or TRBV12-4 and TRBJ2-1; 10 bases in between match TRBD2. What was sequenced was blood. CDR3 region: CASSPLTLAGEYNEQFF. Read as DNA, the sequence is TGTGCCAGCAGTCCCCTCACCCTAGCGGGGGAATACAATGAGCAGTTCTTC.